The 5 T cell receptor beta chains listed next were all sequenced from one sample in a study of T cell repertoires in cytomegalovirus infection. MiXCR was run by TCRdb on the reads, yielding one entry per CDR3 protein. Seen here are 490,000 or so distinct CDR3 sequences, 11% observed once, and the top ten hold roughly 10%. Sequencing used PBMCs. The source of these receptors is a human donor in good health (CMV status not recorded). Some clones in this sample may be carry-over from other donors' samples.

This clonotype has a count of ten or more. CDR3 protein: CASEEDRAKRAGELFF. The CDR3 bases are TGTGCCAGCGAAGAGGACAGGGCTAAGAGGGCCGGGGAGCTGTTTTTT. The V and J genes are TRBV2 and TRBJ2-2; 8 bases line up with TRBD1. The CDR3 is 16 amino acids. Germline trimming cut 8 bases from V and 6 bases from J; bases unmatched to any gene: 14. CDR1 is SNHLY, CDR2 FYNNEI, per germline.

This clonotype came up many times. CDR3 amino acids: CASSYSAGRGNNEQFF. DNA of the CDR3: TGTGCCAGCAGTTACTCCGCGGGGCGGGGGAACAATGAGCAGTTCTTC. The chain recombines TRBV6-5 with TRBJ2-1; 7 bases agree with TRBD2. With V trimmed by 0 bases and J by 5 bases, 7 bases remained unmatched. The CDR3 is 16 residues long. In germline, CDR1 is MNHEY, CDR2 SVGAGI.

In regard to this clonotype: This may stem from a read error, because a much larger clone lies one nucleotide away. This chain connects TRBV7-3 to TRBJ1-1; TRBD1 matches 7 bases. This CDR3 has 17 residues. The germline V gene has CDR1 SGHTA and CDR2 FQGTGA. CDR3 region: CANSLNPLTYGTEEAFF. Written as DNA, the CDR3 is TGTGCCAACAGCTTAAACCCCCTCACCTACGGGACAGAAGAAGCTTTCTTT.

This clonotype was picked up many times. This sequence joins TRBV7-2 and TRBJ2-7; D remains unclear. Trimming took 1 base from V and 1 from J, leaving 8 bases between them. The CDR3 contains 14 residues. From germline, CDR1 is SGHTA and CDR2 FQGNSA. The CDR3 loop is CASSLGRLSYEQYF. The CDR3 DNA reads TGTGCCAGCAGCTTAGGCCGGCTTTCCTACGAGCAGTACTTC.

The rearrangement links TRBV29-1 to TRBJ2-7; D may be TRBD1 (5 bases). Trimming removed 6 bases at V and 6 bases at J, with 12 bases between. CDR1 and CDR2 (germline): SQVTM, ANQGSEA. The CDR3 totals 11 residues. This CDR3 reads CSVGPGGEQYF. The CDR3 DNA reads as TGCAGCGTGGGGCCGGGCGGCGAGCAGTACTTC.